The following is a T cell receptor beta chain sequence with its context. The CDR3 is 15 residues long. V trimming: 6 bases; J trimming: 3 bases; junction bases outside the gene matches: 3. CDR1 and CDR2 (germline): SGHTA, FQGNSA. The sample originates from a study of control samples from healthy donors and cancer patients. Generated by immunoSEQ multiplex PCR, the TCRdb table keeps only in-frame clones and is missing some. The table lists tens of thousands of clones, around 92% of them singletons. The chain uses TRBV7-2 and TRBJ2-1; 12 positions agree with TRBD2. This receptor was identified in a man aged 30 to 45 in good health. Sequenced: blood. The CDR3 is CASRLAGGVYNEQFF. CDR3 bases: TGTGCCAGCAGACTAGCGGGGGGCGTCTACAATGAGCAGTTCTTC.